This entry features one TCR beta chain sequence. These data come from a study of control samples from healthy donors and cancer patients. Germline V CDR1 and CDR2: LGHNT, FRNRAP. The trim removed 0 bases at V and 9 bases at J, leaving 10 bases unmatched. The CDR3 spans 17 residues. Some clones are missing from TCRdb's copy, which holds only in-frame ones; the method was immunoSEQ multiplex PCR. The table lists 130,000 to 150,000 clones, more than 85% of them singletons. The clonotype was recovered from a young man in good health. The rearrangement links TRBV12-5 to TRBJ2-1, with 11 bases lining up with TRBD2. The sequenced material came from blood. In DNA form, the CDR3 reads TGTGCTAGTGGTTTGGTACCCTTTAGCGGGGGGGCCGCTGAGCAGTTCTTC. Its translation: CASGLVPFSGGAAEQFF.